This entry lists 9 T cell receptor beta chains sequenced from one sample in a study of shared clonotypes between healthy human individuals. Assay used: immunoSEQ multiplex PCR; TCRdb lists only in-frame clones, some missing. The data show roughly 2,500,000 clones, 93% seen once. Sequenced: naive CD4+ T cells from PBMCs. The sample's subset: CD45RA+ positively selected. These receptors all stem from a young man in good health. Some clones in this sample may be carry-over from other donors' samples.

V and J are TRBV28 and TRBJ1-1, with D possibly TRBD1 on 6 matching bases. V was cut by 8 bases and J by 1 base, with 23 bases left in between. The germline V gene encodes CDR1 MDHEN and CDR2 SYDVKM. The CDR3 covers 17 residues. CDR3: CASRRSGGARRNTEAFF. The CDR3 bases are TGTGCCAGCCGCCGTTCGGGGGGGGCCCGAAGGAACACTGAAGCTTTCTTT. Looking up the rest from reference TRBV28 and TRBJ1-1 gives the full variable domain: DVKVTQSSRYLVKRTGEKVFLECVQDMDHENMFWYRQDPGLGLRLIYFSYDVKMKEKGDIPEGYSVSREKKERFSLILESASTNQTSMYLCASRRSGGARRNTEAFFGQGTRLTVV.

The rearrangement uses TRBV7-9 and TRBJ2-7; D gene ambiguous. The V gene lost 5 bases and the J gene lost 2 bases, with 13 bases spanning the gap. Germline V lookup: CDR1 SEHNR, CDR2 FQNEAQ (reference sequence). The CDR3 extends over 14 amino acids. The CDR3: CASSIPGETYEQYF. The DNA for the CDR3 is TGTGCCAGCAGCATCCCCGGAGAGACCTACGAGCAGTACTTC. Looking up the rest from reference TRBV7-9 and TRBJ2-7 gives the full variable domain: DTGVSQNPRHKITKRGQNVTFRCDPISEHNRLYWYRQTLGQGPEFLTYFQNEAQLEKSRLLSDRFSAERPKGSFSTLEIQRTEQGDSAMYLCASSIPGETYEQYFGPGTRLTVT.

The chain employs TRBV19 and TRBJ1-5, with D hard to call. CDR1 is LNHDA and CDR2 is SQIVND in the germline V gene (reference sequence). This CDR3 is 15 amino acids long. The V end lost 3 bases, the J end lost 6 bases, and 15 bases lay between the germline ends. The CDR3 nucleotides read TGTGCCAGTAGTATCTTTAGGGCCCGGGGTCAGCCCCAGCATTTT. This translates into CASSIFRARGQPQHF.

In this sample, this clone turned up a few times. Other nucleotide sequences from this sample produce the same CDR3. V is TRBV5-1 and J is TRBJ2-1; no clear D. The germline V gene has CDR1 SGHRS and CDR2 YFSETQ. The CDR3 runs 15 residues. Trimming removed 0 bases at V and 0 bases at J, with 7 bases between. Here the CDR3 reads CASSLASTSYNEQFF. As DNA, the CDR3 is TGCGCCAGCAGCTTGGCGAGTACCTCCTACAATGAGCAGTTCTTC.

This chain links TRBV18 with TRBJ1-1; 8 bases fit TRBD1. Losses at the gene ends were 6 bases for V and 5 bases for J; bases not matched to a gene: 5. CDR1 and CDR2 from the germline V gene are KGHSH and LQKENI. The CDR3 sequence is 13 residues long. CDR3 sequence: CASSIQGGTEAFF. CDR3 coding DNA: TGTGCCAGCTCCATACAGGGGGGAACTGAAGCTTTCTTT.

The chain couples TRBV20-1 to TRBJ2-7, with TRBD2 as a possible D gene (6 bases). V was shortened by 5 bases and J by 5 bases, with 10 bases between the two germline ends. Germline V gene data show CDR1 as DFQATT and CDR2 as SNEGSKA (reference sequence). This CDR3 has 11 residues. CDR3 bases: TGCAGTGCTTCGGGGGTACACGAGCAGTACTTC. The encoded protein is CSASGVHEQYF.

CDR3 protein: CASSTGGKNEKLFF. CDR3 nucleotides: TGTGCCAGCAGCACAGGGGGAAAAAATGAAAAACTGTTTTTT. This chain uses TRBV6-5 with TRBJ1-4, with 8 bases matching TRBD1. Losses at the gene ends were 6 bases for V and 5 bases for J; bases not matched to a gene: 5. Germline V CDR1 and CDR2: MNHEY, SVGAGI. This CDR3 contains 14 residues.

This clone was found once. The CDR3 sequence is CASSLGGPPYEQYF. The CDR3 region has the DNA TGTGCCAGCAGCTTAGGGGGGCCCCCCTACGAGCAGTACTTC. V is TRBV7-9 and J is TRBJ2-7; D may be TRBD1 (6 bases). V lost 1 base and J 2 bases, leaving 9 bases between the germline ends. Germline lookup yields CDR1 SEHNR and CDR2 FQNEAQ (reference sequence). The CDR3 has 14 amino acids.

J is TRBJ2-6 and V is TRBV6-5; D gene unclear. Looked up from germline, CDR1 is MNHEY and CDR2 is SVGAGI. This CDR3 comprises 16 residues. The V and J ends lost 0 bases and 6 bases respectively, with 12 bases between them. The DNA of the CDR3 is TGTGCCAGCAGTTACTCCCCCGGAGTTGAGGCCAACGTCCTGACTTTC. Translation: CASSYSPGVEANVLTF.